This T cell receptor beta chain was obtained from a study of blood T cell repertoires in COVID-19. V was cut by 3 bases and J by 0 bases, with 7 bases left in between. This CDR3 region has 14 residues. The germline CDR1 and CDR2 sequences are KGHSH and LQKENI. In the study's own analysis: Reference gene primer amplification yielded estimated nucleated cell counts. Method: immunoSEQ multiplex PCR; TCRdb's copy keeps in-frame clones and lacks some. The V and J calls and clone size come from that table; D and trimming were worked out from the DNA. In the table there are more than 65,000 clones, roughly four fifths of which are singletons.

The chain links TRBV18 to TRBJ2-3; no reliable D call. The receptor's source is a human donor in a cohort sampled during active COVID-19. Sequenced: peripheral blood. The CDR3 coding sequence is TGTGCCAGCTCACCCGGCGGTAGCACAGATACGCAGTATTTT. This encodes CASSPGGSTDTQYF.